These 12 T cell receptor beta chains were all obtained from the same sample, sequenced in a study of blood T cell repertoires in COVID-19. Method: immunoSEQ multiplex PCR; TCRdb's copy keeps in-frame clones and lacks some. The data show 150,000 to 200,000 clones, about 93% seen once. The sample taken for sequencing was peripheral blood. Receptors were obtained from a woman aged 45-65 years with acute or convalescent COVID-19.

The V and J genes are TRBV5-6 and TRBJ1-1, with 9 nucleotides matching TRBD1. V was clipped by 4 bases and J by 6 bases; unmatched bases: 19. This CDR3 is built from 18 residues. From germline, CDR1 is SGHDT and CDR2 YYEEEE. The CDR3 is CASSTLGTGKQGESEAFF. DNA for the CDR3: TGTGCCAGCAGCACACTCGGGACAGGGAAGCAGGGTGAATCTGAAGCTTTCTTT.

The J gene is TRBJ2-5, the V gene TRBV5-1; D might be TRBD2 (5 bases). Germline lookup yields CDR1 SGHRS and CDR2 YFSETQ. Deletions cut 0 bases from V and 1 base from J, with 13 bases between. The CDR3 has 16 residues. The CDR3 coding sequence is TGCGCCAGCAGCTTGGCCAGGCCGGGGAGCCAAGAGACCCAGTACTTC. Protein product: CASSLARPGSQETQYF.

V and J are TRBV28 and TRBJ1-5; possibly TRBD1 for D (6 bases). The CDR3 length is 14 residues. V lost 2 bases, J lost 5 bases, and 10 bases lay in between. Germline V CDR1 and CDR2: MDHEN, SYDVKM. CDR3 in DNA: TGTGCCAGCAGTTTAGCGGACAGACATCAGCCCCAGCATTTT. Protein: CASSLADRHQPQHF.

The CDR3 coding sequence is TGTGCCAGCAGCTTAGCGCTTGAGGGGACAACAGGAGAGACCCAGTACTTC. It is translated as CASSLALEGTTGETQYF. The chain couples TRBV7-7 to TRBJ2-5; maybe TRBD1 (6 bases). Deletions cut 0 bases from V and 4 bases from J, with 18 bases between. Looked up from germline, CDR1 is SSHAT and CDR2 is FNYEAQ (reference sequence). The CDR3 has 17 residues.

The chain joins TRBV6-5 to TRBJ1-3; D uncertain. Trimming took off 2 bases at V and 7 bases at J, with 3 bases between the two ends. CDR3 length equals 11 residues. The germline V gene has CDR1 MNHEY and CDR2 SVGAGI. CDR3: CASSYLNTIYF. The CDR3 DNA sequence: TGTGCCAGCAGTTACCTCAACACCATATATTTT.

J is TRBJ1-2 and V is TRBV3-1 (or the pseudogene TRBV3-2); 8 bases map to TRBD1. The ends lost 3 bases at V and 10 bases at J; junction bases unmatched: 7. Germline V gene sequence: CDR1 LGHDT, CDR2 YNNKEL (reference sequence). CDR3 length equals 13 residues. CDR3 residues: CASSQRQGLDYTF. CDR3 DNA: TGTGCCAGCAGCCAGAGACAGGGGTTGGACTACACCTTC.

This chain uses TRBV5-5 with TRBJ1-1, with 8 positions matching TRBD1. Germline-derived CDR1 and CDR2 are SGHKS and YYEKEE (reference sequence). The CDR3 sequence is 12 residues long. V shed 5 bases and J 10 bases; nucleotides not matched to a gene: 7. This CDR3 is CASSLLGQGAFF. The CDR3 DNA reads TGTGCCAGCAGTCTCCTCGGACAGGGAGCTTTCTTT.

The chain joins TRBV12-3 or TRBV12-4 to TRBJ1-2; D remains ambiguous. Trimming cost V 0 bases and J 5 bases, with 4 bases left between them. This CDR3 has 12 amino acids. The CDR3 DNA follows: TGTGCCAGCAGTTTAGCCGGTTATGGCTACACCTTC. This gives the protein CASSLAGYGYTF.

The CDR3, as DNA: TGTGCCAGCAGCACCCGAGCCGGGGAGCTGTTTTTT. It translates to CASSTRAGELFF. The genes are TRBV27 and TRBJ2-2, with D unresolved. Looked up from germline, CDR1 is MNHEY and CDR2 is SMNVEV (reference sequence). CDR3 length: 12 amino acids. V was cut by 6 bases and J by 6 bases, with 8 bases left in between.

The V gene is TRBV7-8, the J gene TRBJ1-2; 10 bases align to TRBD1. CDR3 length: 18 residues. V was pared by 0 bases and J by 4 bases, with 11 bases of the junction left unmatched. Germline-derived CDR1 and CDR2 are SGHVS and FQNEAQ. The DNA of the CDR3 is TGTGCCAGCAGCTTAGCGGGACAGGGGCCCAAAAACCTCTATGGCTACACCTTC. It yields the protein CASSLAGQGPKNLYGYTF.

The chain employs TRBV4-3 and TRBJ1-1; D ambiguous. V was pared by 0 bases and J by 0 bases, with 11 bases between. Germline loops: CDR1 LGHNA, CDR2 YSLEER. The CDR3 spans 16 residues. The DNA of the CDR3 is TGCGCCAGCAGCCAAGATGGGAGCACCATGAACACTGAAGCTTTCTTT. This codes for CASSQDGSTMNTEAFF.

This chain joins TRBV28 and TRBJ1-1; 9 nucleotides line up with TRBD1. This CDR3 is 16 amino acids long. Germline CDR1 and CDR2: MDHEN and SYDVKM. J was trimmed by 0 bases and V by 3 bases; bases with no gene match: 5. The CDR3 protein is CASSLPQGALNTEAFF. The CDR3 DNA sequence: TGTGCCAGCAGTTTGCCACAGGGGGCCTTGAACACTGAAGCTTTCTTT.